This is a list of T cell receptor beta chains from one sample in a study of radiotherapy plus CTLA-4 blockade in lung cancer. Some clones are missing from TCRdb's copy, which holds only in-frame ones; the method was immunoSEQ multiplex PCR. The table has about 32,000 clones, around four fifths seen once. This specimen was peripheral blood, taken from a patient treated with radiotherapy plus ipilimumab. These receptors came from a human donor with non-small cell lung cancer that progressed on radiotherapy plus ipilimumab. CDR3s include the opening cysteine and the closing phenylalanine or tryptophan. Each record gives: clone size, D gene, V gene, J gene, CDR3 DNA, CDR3 protein. The D gene is left open where the match is weak. For some rows the clone size is stated as once, few or many, or as a class when expanded; others skip it.

clone size: once
D gene: -
V gene: TRBV7-9
J gene: TRBJ1-4
CDR3 DNA: TGTGCCAGCAGTTTTGGGGGGGCAACTAATGAAAAACTGTTTTTT
CDR3 protein: CASSFGGATNEKLFF

clone size: -
D gene: TRBD2
V gene: TRBV7-2
J gene: TRBJ2-1
CDR3 DNA: TGTGCCAGCATCCTGAGTTCCGGGACTAGTGGGAGCTATGAGCAGTTCTTC
CDR3 protein: CASILSSGTSGSYEQFF

clone size: -
D gene: -
V gene: TRBV5-1
J gene: TRBJ2-2
CDR3 DNA: TGCGCCAGCAGCTTGGGACAGGGGGAGCTGTTTTTT
CDR3 protein: CASSLGQGELFF

clone size: -
D gene: -
V gene: TRBV28
J gene: TRBJ1-1
CDR3 DNA: TGTGCCAGCAGTTTGGGGGCCGGGACTGAAGCTTTCTTT
CDR3 protein: CASSLGAGTEAFF

clone size: few
D gene: -
V gene: TRBV6-1
J gene: TRBJ2-4
CDR3 DNA: TGTGCCAGCAGTGTAGGAGGGTGGAATGGCATTCAGTACTTC
CDR3 protein: CASSVGGWNGIQYF

clone size: -
D gene: -
V gene: TRBV5-1
J gene: TRBJ2-6
CDR3 DNA: TGCGCCAGCAGCTTGGACAGCTACTCTGGGGCCAACGTCCTGACTTTC
CDR3 protein: CASSLDSYSGANVLTF

clone size: -
D gene: -
V gene: TRBV4-1
J gene: TRBJ2-2
CDR3 DNA: TGCGCCAGCAGCCAAGAGTTGCAGGTGACCGGGGAGCTGTTTTTT
CDR3 protein: CASSQELQVTGELFF

clone size: -
D gene: TRBD1
V gene: TRBV5-1
J gene: TRBJ2-2
CDR3 DNA: TGCGCCAGCGAACCGGGACAGGGGGCTGCCGGGGAGCTGTTTTTT
CDR3 protein: CASEPGQGAAGELFF

clone size: once
D gene: -
V gene: TRBV20-1
J gene: TRBJ2-7
CDR3 DNA: TGCAGTGCTGTAGCCGGCTTCGAGCAGTACTTC
CDR3 protein: CSAVAGFEQYF

clone size: -
D gene: -
V gene: TRBV4-1
J gene: TRBJ1-3
CDR3 DNA: TGCGCCAGCAGCCCGGGGGGGCAGAAATTCGGAAACACCATATATTTT
CDR3 protein: CASSPGGQKFGNTIYF

clone size: -
D gene: TRBD1
V gene: TRBV5-1
J gene: TRBJ1-6
CDR3 DNA: TGCGCCAGCAGTTATCCGGGACAGGGGAAAAATTCACCCCTCCACTTT
CDR3 protein: CASSYPGQGKNSPLHF

clone size: -
D gene: -
V gene: TRBV7-9
J gene: TRBJ2-7
CDR3 DNA: TGTGCCAGCAGCCCGGCCGGGATAAGCTTGTACTTC
CDR3 protein: CASSPAGISLYF

clone size: -
D gene: -
V gene: TRBV5-1
J gene: TRBJ2-2
CDR3 DNA: TGCGCCAGCAGCTTGGGACAGAACACCGGGGAGCTGTTTTTT
CDR3 protein: CASSLGQNTGELFF

clone size: -
D gene: -
V gene: TRBV27
J gene: TRBJ1-5
CDR3 DNA: TGTGCCAGCAGTTTACGAGCGACAGATTTGAATAGCAATCAGCCCCAGCATTTT
CDR3 protein: CASSLRATDLNSNQPQHF

clone size: once
D gene: TRBD2
V gene: TRBV7-9
J gene: TRBJ2-7
CDR3 DNA: TGTGCCAGCAGCATGCCGGGACTAGCTAGGTGGGAGCAGTACTTC
CDR3 protein: CASSMPGLARWEQYF

clone size: -
D gene: TRBD2
V gene: TRBV6-5
J gene: TRBJ2-5
CDR3 DNA: TGTGCCAGCAGTTACGCGACTAGCGGGGGGCAGGGGACCCAGTACTTC
CDR3 protein: CASSYATSGGQGTQYF

clone size: -
D gene: TRBD1
V gene: TRBV5-3
J gene: TRBJ1-2
CDR3 DNA: TGTGCCAGAAAGTCGAGGGACAGGGACTCTTTCAACTATGGCTACACCTTC
CDR3 protein: CARKSRDRDSFNYGYTF

clone size: -
D gene: -
V gene: TRBV6-5
J gene: TRBJ1-2
CDR3 DNA: TGTGCCAGCAGTTACTCTGGCGCGGGCTATGGCTACACCTTC
CDR3 protein: CASSYSGAGYGYTF

clone size: few
D gene: -
V gene: TRBV2
J gene: TRBJ2-7
CDR3 DNA: TGTGCCAGCAGGCAGTCGCAAGAGCAGTACTTC
CDR3 protein: CASRQSQEQYF

clone size: -
D gene: TRBD1
V gene: TRBV13
J gene: TRBJ2-7
CDR3 DNA: TGTGCCAGCAGCCACAGGGGTCGGGTGATCGAGCAGTACTTC
CDR3 protein: CASSHRGRVIEQYF

clone size: -
D gene: -
V gene: TRBV11-2
J gene: TRBJ1-1
CDR3 DNA: TGTGCCAGCAGCGACCGTAGCGGACCAGCCCCTTTCTTT
CDR3 protein: CASSDRSGPAPFF

clone size: -
D gene: TRBD2
V gene: TRBV14
J gene: TRBJ2-7
CDR3 DNA: TGTGCCAGCAGCCCTGGGACTAGCGGGGCCTACGAGCAGTACTTC
CDR3 protein: CASSPGTSGAYEQYF

clone size: -
D gene: TRBD1
V gene: TRBV4-2
J gene: TRBJ1-1
CDR3 DNA: TGTGCCAGCAGCCAAGCGGGACAGGGACTGGGCACTGAAGCTTTCTTT
CDR3 protein: CASSQAGQGLGTEAFF

clone size: -
D gene: -
V gene: TRBV2
J gene: TRBJ1-6
CDR3 DNA: TGTGCCAGCAGCCCGTCGGTCGGTTCACCCCTCCACTTT
CDR3 protein: CASSPSVGSPLHF